The entry below describes one T cell receptor (beta chain). Its antigen is unidentified. The sample is drawn from a study of shared clonotypes between healthy human individuals. Study-wide results and limits: Represented diversity, genetic and exposure-history alike, was limited by few donors.

The assay was immunoSEQ multiplex PCR, and TCRdb's table has in-frame clones only and misses some. Of about 2.4 million clones in the sample, roughly nine tenths are singletons; the top ten hold 0.11% to 0.15%. Germline V gives CDR1 LNHDA, CDR2 SQIVND (reference sequence). V gave up 6 bases and J gave up 5 bases; unmatched junction bases: 7. The CDR3 is 15 residues long. The rearrangement uses TRBV19 and TRBJ2-2, with 9 nucleotides matching TRBD1. The clonotype originates from a man younger than 35 in good health. Sequences were obtained from naive CD4+ T cells sorted from blood. Sample subset: CD45RA+ positively selected. CDR3 loop: CASSKGQGRTGELFF. As DNA, the CDR3 is TGTGCCAGTAGCAAGGGACAGGGCAGAACCGGGGAGCTGTTTTTT.